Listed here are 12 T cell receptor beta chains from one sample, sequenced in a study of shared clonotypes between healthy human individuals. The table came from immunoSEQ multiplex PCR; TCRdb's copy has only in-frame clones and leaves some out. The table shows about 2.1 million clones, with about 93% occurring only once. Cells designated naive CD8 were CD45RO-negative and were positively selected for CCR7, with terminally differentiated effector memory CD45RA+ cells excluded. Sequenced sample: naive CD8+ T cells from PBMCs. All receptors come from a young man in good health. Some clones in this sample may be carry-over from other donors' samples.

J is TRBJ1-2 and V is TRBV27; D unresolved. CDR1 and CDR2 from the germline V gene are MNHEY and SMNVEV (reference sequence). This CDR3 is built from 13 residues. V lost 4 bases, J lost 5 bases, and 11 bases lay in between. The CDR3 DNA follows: TGTGCCAGCAGTTCATTGGGCTCTTATGGCTACACCTTC. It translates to CASSSLGSYGYTF.

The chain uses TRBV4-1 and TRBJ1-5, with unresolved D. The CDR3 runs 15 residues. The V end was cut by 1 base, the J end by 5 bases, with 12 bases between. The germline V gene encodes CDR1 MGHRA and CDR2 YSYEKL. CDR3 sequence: CASSQVTIGDQPQHF. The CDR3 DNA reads TGCGCCAGCAGCCAAGTTACGATTGGGGATCAGCCCCAGCATTTT.

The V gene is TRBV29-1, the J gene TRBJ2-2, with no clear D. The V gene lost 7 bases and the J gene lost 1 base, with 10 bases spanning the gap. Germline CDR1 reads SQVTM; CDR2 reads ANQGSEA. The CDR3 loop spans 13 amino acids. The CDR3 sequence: CSAPLWNTGELFF. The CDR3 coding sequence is TGCAGCGCCCCCCTTTGGAACACCGGGGAGCTGTTTTTT.

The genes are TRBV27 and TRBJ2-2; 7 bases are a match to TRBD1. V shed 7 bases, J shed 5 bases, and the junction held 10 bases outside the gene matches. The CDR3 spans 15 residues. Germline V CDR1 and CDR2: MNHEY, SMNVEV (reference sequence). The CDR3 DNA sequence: TGTGCCAGCAACCCGACAGGGATAAGGACCGGGGAGCTGTTTTTT. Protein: CASNPTGIRTGELFF.

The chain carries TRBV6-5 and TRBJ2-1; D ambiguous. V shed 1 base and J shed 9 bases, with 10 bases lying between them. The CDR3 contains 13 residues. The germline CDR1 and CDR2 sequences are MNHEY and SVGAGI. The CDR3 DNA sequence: TGTGCCAGCAGTTACTTAGAAGGAGCTGAGCAGTTCTTC. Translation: CASSYLEGAEQFF.

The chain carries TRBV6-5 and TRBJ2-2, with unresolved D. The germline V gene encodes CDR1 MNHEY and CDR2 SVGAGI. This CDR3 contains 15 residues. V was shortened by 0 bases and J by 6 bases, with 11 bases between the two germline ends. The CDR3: CASSYSGQPPGELFF. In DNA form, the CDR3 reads TGTGCCAGCAGTTACTCAGGCCAACCGCCCGGGGAGCTGTTTTTT.

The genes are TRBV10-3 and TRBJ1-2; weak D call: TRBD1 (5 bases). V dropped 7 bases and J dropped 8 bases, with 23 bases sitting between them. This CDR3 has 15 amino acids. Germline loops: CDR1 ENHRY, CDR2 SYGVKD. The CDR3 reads CAITAPGVPEPGYTF. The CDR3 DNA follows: TGTGCCATCACCGCCCCGGGGGTCCCCGAGCCGGGCTACACCTTC.

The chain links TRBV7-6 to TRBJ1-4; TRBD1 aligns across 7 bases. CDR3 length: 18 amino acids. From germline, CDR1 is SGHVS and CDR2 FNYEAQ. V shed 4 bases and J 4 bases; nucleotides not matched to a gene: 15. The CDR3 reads CASSWMGLGQPGNEKLFF. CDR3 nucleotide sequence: TGTGCCAGCAGCTGGATGGGACTGGGACAGCCTGGTAATGAAAAACTGTTTTTT.

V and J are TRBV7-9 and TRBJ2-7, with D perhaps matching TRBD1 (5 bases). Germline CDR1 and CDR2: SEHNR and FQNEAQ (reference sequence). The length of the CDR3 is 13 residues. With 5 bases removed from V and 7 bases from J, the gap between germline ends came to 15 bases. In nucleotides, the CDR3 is TGTGCCAGCAGCCCCGCGTGGGGCAGGGAGCAGTACTTC. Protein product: CASSPAWGREQYF.

This CDR3 is CSVVGQPSGANVLTF. DNA of the CDR3: TGCAGCGTTGTGGGCCAGCCCTCTGGGGCCAACGTCCTGACTTTC. V is TRBV29-1 and J is TRBJ2-6; no clear D gene. Germline CDR1 reads SQVTM; CDR2 reads ANQGSEA. V lost 4 bases to trimming and J lost 0 bases, with 10 bases between them. This CDR3 comprises 15 residues.

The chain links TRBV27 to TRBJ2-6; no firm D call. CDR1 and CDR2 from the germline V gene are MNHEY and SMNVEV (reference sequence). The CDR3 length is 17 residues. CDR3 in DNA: TGTGCGGCCGCCTCCGGGCCTGCCTCCTCTGGGGCCAACGTCCTGACTTTC. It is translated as CAAASGPASSGANVLTF.

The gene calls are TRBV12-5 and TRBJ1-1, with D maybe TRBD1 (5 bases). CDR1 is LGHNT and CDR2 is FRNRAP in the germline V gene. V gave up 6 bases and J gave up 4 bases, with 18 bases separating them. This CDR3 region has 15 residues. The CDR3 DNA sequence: TGTGCTAGTGGCCTTAGCGGGGCCCGAATCACTGAAGCTTTCTTT. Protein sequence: CASGLSGARITEAFF.